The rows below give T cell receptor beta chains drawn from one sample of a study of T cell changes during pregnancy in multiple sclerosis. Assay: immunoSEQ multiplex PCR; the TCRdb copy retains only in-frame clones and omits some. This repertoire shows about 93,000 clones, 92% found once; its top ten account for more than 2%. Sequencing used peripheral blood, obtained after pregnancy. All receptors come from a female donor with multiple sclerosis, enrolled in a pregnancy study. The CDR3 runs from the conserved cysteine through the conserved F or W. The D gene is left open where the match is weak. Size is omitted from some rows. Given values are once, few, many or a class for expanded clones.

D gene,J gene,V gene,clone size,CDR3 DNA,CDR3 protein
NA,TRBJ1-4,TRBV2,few,TGTGCCAGCAGTTATATTGCAACTAATGAAAAACTGTTTTTT,CASSYIATNEKLFF
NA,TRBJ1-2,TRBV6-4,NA,TGTGCCAGCAGTGACCGGTCGGGGGGAGATGGCTACACCTTC,CASSDRSGGDGYTF
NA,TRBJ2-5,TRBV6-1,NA,TGTGCCAGCAGGGCCGGGACTTCCCAAGAGACCCAGTACTTC,CASRAGTSQETQYF
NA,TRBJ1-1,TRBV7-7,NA,TGTGCCAGCAGCCCGGGGGGGGAAACTGAAGCTTTCTTT,CASSPGGETEAFF
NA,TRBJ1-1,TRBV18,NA,TGTGCCAGCTCAGGTGGGCAGACTGAAGCTTTCTTT,CASSGGQTEAFF
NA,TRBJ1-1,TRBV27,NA,TGTGCCAGCATCACGGGAGGCAGTCGGGTTGCTTTCTTT,CASITGGSRVAFF
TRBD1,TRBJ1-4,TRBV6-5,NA,TGTGCCAGCACTACCGGACAGGGGAAAGAAAAACTGTTTTTT,CASTTGQGKEKLFF
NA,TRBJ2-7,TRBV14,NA,TGTGCCAGCAGCCAACAGTTCTACGAGCAGTACTTC,CASSQQFYEQYF
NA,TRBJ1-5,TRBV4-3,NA,TGCGCCAGCAGCCAAAAAGTCGGTCAGCCCCAGCATTTT,CASSQKVGQPQHF
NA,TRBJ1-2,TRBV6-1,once,TGTGCCAGCAGTGCGACAGCTAACTATGGCTACACCTTC,CASSATANYGYTF
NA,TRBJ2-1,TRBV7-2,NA,TGTGCCAGCAGCTTTAGCGCTGGAGACTACAATGAGCAGTTCTTC,CASSFSAGDYNEQFF
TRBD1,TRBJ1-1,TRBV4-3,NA,TGCGCCAGCAGCCCGGGACAGGGGGGACTCCCGAACACTGAAGCTTTCTTT,CASSPGQGGLPNTEAFF
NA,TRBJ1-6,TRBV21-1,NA,TGTGCCAGCAGCGCGGACAGGGGGTTGGGGAATTCACCCCTCCACTTT,CASSADRGLGNSPLHF
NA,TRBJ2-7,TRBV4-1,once,TGCGCCAGCAGCCAAGATTCCCGGGAGCCCTCCTACGAGCAGTACTTC,CASSQDSREPSYEQYF
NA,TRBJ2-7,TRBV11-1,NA,TGTGCCAGCAGCACCCGACAGGCAGGCGAATGGAACTTC,CASSTRQAGEWNF
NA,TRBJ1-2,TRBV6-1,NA,TGTGCCAGCAGTGAAGCCACAGGGAACTATGGCTACACCTTC,CASSEATGNYGYTF